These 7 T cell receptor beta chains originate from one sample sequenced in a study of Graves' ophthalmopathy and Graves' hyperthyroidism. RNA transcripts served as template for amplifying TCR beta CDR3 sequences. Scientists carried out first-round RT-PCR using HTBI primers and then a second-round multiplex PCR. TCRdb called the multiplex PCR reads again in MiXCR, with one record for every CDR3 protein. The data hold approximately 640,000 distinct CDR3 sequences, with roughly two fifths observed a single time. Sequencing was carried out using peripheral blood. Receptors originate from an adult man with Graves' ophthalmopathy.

CDR3 sequence: CAISDLGTSNQPQHF. The CDR3 DNA is TGTGCCATCAGTGATTTGGGGACAAGCAATCAGCCCCAGCATTTT. The chain recombines TRBV10-3 with TRBJ1-5; D may be TRBD1 (6 bases). This CDR3 has 15 amino acids. Between the trimmed V and J ends, which lost 3 bases and 1 base, there was a span of 10 bases. Germline values: CDR1 ENHRY, CDR2 SYGVKD.

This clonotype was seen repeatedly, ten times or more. The CDR3 sequence: CASTPFGADEQYF. The CDR3 DNA follows: TGTGCCAGCACCCCATTTGGGGCGGACGAGCAGTACTTC. The V call is TRBV7-9, the J call TRBJ2-7, with D perhaps matching TRBD1 (5 bases). V was shortened by 7 bases and J by 5 bases, with 15 bases between the two germline ends. Germline loops: CDR1 SEHNR, CDR2 FQNEAQ (reference sequence). The CDR3 spans 13 residues.

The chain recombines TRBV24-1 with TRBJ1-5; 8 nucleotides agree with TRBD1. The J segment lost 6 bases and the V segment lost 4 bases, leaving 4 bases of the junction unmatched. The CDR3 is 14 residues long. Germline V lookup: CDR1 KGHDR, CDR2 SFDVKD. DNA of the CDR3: TGTGCCACCAGTGACGGACAGGGCGCTCAGCCCCAGCATTTT. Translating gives CATSDGQGAQPQHF.

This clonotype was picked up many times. The CDR3 nucleotides are TGCAGCGTTGTCTCGTGGAACAGGGACAATTCCTATGGCTACACCTTC. Translation: CSVVSWNRDNSYGYTF. The chain links TRBV29-1 to TRBJ1-2; tentative D call: TRBD1 (6 bases). Germline CDR1 reads SQVTM; CDR2 reads ANQGSEA. There are 16 residues in the CDR3. Trimming shortened V by 4 bases and J by 4 bases, and 22 bases separated the two germline ends.

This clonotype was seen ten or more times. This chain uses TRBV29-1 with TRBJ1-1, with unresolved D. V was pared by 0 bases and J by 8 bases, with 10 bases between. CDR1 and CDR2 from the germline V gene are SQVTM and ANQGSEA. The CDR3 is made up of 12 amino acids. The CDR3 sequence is CSVEERAREAFF. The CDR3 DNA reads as TGCAGCGTTGAAGAAAGGGCTCGGGAAGCTTTCTTT.

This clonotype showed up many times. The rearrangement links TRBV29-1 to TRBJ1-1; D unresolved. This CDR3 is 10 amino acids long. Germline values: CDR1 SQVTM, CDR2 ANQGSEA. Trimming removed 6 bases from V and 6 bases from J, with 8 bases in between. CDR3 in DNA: TGCAGCGTGATGGTCCCTGAAGCTTTCTTT. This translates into CSVMVPEAFF. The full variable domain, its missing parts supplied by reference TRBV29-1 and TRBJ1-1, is SAVISQKPSRDICQRGTSLTIQCQVDSQVTMMFWYRQQPGQSLTLIATANQGSEATYESGFVIDKFPISRPNLTFSTLTVSNMSPEDSSIYLCSVMVPEAFFGQGTRLTVV.

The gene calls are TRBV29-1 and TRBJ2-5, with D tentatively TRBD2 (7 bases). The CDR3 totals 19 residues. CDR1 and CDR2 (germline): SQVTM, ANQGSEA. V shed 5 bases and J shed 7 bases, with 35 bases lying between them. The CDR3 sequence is CSVFRGAPLIGTLGGTQYF. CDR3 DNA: TGCAGCGTTTTCCGGGGGGCCCCCCTCATCGGGACTCTAGGCGGGACCCAGTACTTC.